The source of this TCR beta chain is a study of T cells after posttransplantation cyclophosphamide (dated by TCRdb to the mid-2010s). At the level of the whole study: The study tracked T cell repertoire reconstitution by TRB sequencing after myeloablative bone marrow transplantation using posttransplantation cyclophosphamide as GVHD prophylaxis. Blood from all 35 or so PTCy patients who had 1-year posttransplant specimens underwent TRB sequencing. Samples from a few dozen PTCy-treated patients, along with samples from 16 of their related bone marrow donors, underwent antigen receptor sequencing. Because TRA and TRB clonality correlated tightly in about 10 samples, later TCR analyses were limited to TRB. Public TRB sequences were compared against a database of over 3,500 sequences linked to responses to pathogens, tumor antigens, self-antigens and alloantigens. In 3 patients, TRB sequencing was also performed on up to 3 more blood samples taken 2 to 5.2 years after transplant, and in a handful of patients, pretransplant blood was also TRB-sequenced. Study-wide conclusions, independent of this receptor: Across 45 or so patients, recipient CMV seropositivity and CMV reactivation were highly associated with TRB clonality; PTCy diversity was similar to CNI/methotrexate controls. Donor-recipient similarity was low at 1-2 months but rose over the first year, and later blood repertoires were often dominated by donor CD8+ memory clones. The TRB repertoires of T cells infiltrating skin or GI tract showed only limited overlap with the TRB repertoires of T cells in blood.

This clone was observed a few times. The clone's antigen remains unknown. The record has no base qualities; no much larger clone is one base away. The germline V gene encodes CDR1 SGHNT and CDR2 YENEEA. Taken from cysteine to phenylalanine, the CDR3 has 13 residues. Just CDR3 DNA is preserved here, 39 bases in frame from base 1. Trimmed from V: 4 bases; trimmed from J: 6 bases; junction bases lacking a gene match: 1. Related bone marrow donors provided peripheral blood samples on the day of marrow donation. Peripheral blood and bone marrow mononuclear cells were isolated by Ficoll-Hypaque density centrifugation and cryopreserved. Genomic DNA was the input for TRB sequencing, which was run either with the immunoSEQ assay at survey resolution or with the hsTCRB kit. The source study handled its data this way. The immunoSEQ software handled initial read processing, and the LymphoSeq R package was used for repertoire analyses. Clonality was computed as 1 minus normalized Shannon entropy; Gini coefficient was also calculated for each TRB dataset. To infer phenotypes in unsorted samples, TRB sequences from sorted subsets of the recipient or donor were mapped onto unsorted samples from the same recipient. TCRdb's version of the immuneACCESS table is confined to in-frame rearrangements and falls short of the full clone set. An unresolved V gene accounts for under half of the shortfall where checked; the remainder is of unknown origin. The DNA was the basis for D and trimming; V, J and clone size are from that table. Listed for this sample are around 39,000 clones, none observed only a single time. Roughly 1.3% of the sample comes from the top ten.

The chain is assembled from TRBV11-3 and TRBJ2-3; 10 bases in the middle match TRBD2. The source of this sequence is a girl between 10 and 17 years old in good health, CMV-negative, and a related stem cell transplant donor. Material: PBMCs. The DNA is TGTGCCAGCAGCTGGGGACTAGCGGATACGCAGTATTTT. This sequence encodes CASSWGLADTQYF.